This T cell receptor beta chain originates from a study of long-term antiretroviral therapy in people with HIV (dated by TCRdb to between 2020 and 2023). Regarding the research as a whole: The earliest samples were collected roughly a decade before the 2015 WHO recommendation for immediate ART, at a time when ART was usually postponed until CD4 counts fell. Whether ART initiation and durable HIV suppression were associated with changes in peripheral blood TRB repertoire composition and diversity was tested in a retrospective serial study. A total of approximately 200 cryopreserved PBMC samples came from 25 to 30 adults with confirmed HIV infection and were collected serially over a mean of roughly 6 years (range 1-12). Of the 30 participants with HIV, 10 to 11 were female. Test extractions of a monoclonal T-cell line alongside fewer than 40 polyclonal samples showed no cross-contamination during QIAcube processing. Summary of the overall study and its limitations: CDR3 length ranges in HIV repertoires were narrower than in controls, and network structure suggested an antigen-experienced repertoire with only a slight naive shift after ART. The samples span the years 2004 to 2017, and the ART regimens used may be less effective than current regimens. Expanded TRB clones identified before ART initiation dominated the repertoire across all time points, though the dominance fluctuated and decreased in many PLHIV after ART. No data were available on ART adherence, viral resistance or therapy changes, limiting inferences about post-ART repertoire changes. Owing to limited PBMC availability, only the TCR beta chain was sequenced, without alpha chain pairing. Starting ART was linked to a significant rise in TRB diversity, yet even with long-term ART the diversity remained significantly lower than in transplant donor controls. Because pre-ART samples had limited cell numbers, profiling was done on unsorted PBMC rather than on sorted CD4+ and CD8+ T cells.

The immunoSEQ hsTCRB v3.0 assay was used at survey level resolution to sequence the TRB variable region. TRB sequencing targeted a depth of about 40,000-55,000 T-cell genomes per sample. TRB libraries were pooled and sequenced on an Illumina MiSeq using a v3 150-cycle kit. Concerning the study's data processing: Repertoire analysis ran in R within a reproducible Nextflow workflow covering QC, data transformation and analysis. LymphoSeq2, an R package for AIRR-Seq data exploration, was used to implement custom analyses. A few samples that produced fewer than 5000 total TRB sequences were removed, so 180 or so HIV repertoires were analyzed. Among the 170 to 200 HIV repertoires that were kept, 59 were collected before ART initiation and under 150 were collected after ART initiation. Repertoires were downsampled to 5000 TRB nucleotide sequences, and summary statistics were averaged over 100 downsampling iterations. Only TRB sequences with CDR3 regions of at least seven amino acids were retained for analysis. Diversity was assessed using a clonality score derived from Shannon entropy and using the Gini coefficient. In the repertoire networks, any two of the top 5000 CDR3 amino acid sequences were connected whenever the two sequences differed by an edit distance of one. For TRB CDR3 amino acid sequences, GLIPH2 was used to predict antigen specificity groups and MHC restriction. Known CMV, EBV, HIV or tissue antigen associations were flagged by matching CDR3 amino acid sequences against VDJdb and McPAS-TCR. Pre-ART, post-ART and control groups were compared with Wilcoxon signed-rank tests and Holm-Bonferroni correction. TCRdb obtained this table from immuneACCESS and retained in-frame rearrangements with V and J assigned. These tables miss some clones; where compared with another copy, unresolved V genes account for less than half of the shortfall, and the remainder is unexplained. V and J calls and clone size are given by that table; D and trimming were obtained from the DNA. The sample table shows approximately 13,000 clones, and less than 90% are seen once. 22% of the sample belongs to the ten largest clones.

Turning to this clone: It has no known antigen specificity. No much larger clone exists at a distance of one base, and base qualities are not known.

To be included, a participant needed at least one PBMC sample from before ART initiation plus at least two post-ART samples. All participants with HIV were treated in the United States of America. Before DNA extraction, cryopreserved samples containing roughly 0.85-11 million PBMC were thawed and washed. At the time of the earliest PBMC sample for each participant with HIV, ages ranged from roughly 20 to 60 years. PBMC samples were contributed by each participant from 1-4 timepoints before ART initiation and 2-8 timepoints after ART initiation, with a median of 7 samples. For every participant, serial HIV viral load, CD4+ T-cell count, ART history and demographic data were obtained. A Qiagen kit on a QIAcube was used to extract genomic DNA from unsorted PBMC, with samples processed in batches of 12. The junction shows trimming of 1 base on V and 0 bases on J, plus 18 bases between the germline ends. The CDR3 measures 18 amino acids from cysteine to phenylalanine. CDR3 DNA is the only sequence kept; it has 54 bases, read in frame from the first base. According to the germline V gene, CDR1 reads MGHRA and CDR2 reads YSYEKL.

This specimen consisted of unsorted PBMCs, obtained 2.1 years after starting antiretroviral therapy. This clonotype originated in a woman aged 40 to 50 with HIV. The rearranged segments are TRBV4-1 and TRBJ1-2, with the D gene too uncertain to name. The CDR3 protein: CASSQGISGLASNYGYTF. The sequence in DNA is TGCGCCAGCAGCCAAGGGATTAGTGGGTTAGCCTCTAACTATGGCTACACCTTC.